The subject of this entry is one TCR beta chain. Its antigen is not identified. The data originate from a study of monozygotic twins with inflammatory bowel disease. Study-level results: Limited power may explain why concordant and discordant twins showed no difference in repertoire similarity.

The CDR3 is 12 residues long. Input per TCR library consisted of around 3,700 ng of total RNA. There were eight separate reactions per sample in which cDNA was made. TCRdb derives one entry per CDR3 protein from the 5' RACE reads, leaving out DNA. The sample data list some 210,000 distinct CDR3 sequences. This TCR was sampled from a human donor with ulcerative colitis or Crohn's disease, or a healthy co-twin of an affected twin (not recorded which). This rearrangement joins TRBV12-3 or TRBV12-4 to TRBJ2-1; TCRdb's D call of TRBD1 is untestable without DNA. Material for sequencing was blood. CDR3 residues: CASTWTGEEQFF.